Reported below is one TCR beta chain. The antigen is not known. Produced via immunoSEQ multiplex PCR; TCRdb's table is partial and in-frame only. Found here are over 70,000 clones, approximately 90% of them singletons; the top ten hold 3% to 4%. This CDR3 is 13 amino acids long. CDR1 is SGHVS, CDR2 FQNEAQ, per germline. V lost 8 bases and J 0 bases, leaving 8 bases between the germline ends. These data come from a study of cytomegalovirus exposure and HLA in healthy donors. Study details: The 120 validation repertoires and the approximately 670 first-cohort repertoires shared a platform, a later analysis reported.

The study, taken as a whole, reports: As confirmed in vitro, three CMV-associated chains were specific for CMV antigens. Investigators reported approximately 150 TCR beta chains as tied to cytomegalovirus.

The chain employs TRBV7-8 and TRBJ2-1; D is perhaps TRBD2 (5 bases). The sample was PBMCs. This clonotype was sampled from a woman between 18 and 30 years old in good health and CMV-seropositive. The CDR3 loop reads CASGTSSYNEQFF. Here the CDR3 DNA reads TGTGCCAGCGGTACTAGCTCCTACAATGAGCAGTTCTTC.